One and the same sample provided the 23 T cell receptor beta chains below, sequenced in a study of shared clonotypes between healthy human individuals. Repertoires were generated with immunoSEQ multiplex PCR, while TCRdb's copy carries only in-frame clones and drops some. Found here are about 1.5 million clones, approximately 97% of them singletons; the top ten hold about 1%. The sample consisted of naive CD4+ T cells sorted from blood. This sample's subset: CD45RA+ positively selected. Receptor source: a man aged 25-45 years in good health.

V and J are TRBV10-3 and TRBJ1-1; the match to TRBD1 covers 7 bases. Germline trimming cut 3 bases from V and 7 bases from J; bases unmatched to any gene: 11. Germline CDR1 reads ENHRY; CDR2 reads SYGVKD. The CDR3 sequence is 15 residues long. Here the CDR3 DNA reads TGTGCCATCAGTGAATCCGGGACAGCGGGAAGTGAAGCTTTCTTT. Translated: CAISESGTAGSEAFF.

The chain joins TRBV7-9 to TRBJ1-1, with 7 bases identical to TRBD1. V shed 0 bases, J shed 8 bases, and the junction held 6 bases outside the gene matches. The CDR3 runs 14 residues. Germline V CDR1 and CDR2: SEHNR, FQNEAQ (reference sequence). CDR3 protein: CASSLASGGKEAFF. Here the CDR3 DNA reads TGTGCCAGCAGCTTAGCCTCAGGGGGTAAAGAAGCTTTCTTT.

The chain joins TRBV7-8 to TRBJ2-3; 10 nucleotides align to TRBD2. Looked up from germline, CDR1 is SGHVS and CDR2 is FQNEAQ. V lost 5 bases and J lost 8; bases outside the gene matches: 10. This CDR3 is 15 amino acids long. Here the CDR3 reads CASSRLIAGGGTQYF. The CDR3, as DNA: TGTGCCAGCAGCCGCCTTATAGCGGGAGGCGGTACGCAGTATTTT.

In nucleotides, the CDR3 is TGTGCCAGCAGTTTCGGGACTTTCGGCAATACGCAGTATTTT. Amino acid sequence: CASSFGTFGNTQYF. This sequence joins TRBV28 and TRBJ2-3, with a weak D call TRBD2 (6 bases). The CDR3 spans 14 residues. Germline CDR1 is MDHEN and CDR2 is SYDVKM. V lost 3 bases, J lost 7 bases, and 14 bases lay in between.

Concerning this clone: One end of the junction fails to match germline, which may point to a read error. V is TRBV7-8 and J is TRBJ1-4, with D possibly matching TRBD1 (5 bases). CDR1 and CDR2 from the germline V gene are SGHVS and FQNEAQ. This CDR3 spans 12 amino acids. CDR3 in amino acids: CASSRRIGRALF. CDR3 sequence (DNA): TGTGCCAGCAGCCGAAGAATAGGCAGGGCTCTTTTT.

The rearrangement joins TRBV10-1 to TRBJ2-2; 8 positions agree with TRBD1. The V and J ends lost 0 bases and 4 bases, in that order; junction bases with no gene match: 7. The germline CDR1 and CDR2 sequences are WNHNN and SYGVQD (reference sequence). This CDR3 spans 17 amino acids. CDR3 bases: TGCGCCAGCAGTGAGTCGAGACAGGGGATCACCACCGGGGAGCTGTTTTTT. Translation: CASSESRQGITTGELFF.

This sequence joins TRBV7-9 and TRBJ2-2, with D maybe TRBD1 (6 bases). Germline V CDR1 and CDR2: SEHNR, FQNEAQ (reference sequence). The CDR3 has 16 residues. V lost 1 base and J lost 0, with 9 bases in between. The CDR3 DNA is TGTGCCAGCAGCTTAGTCCAGGGGACGAACACCGGGGAGCTGTTTTTT. Translation gives CASSLVQGTNTGELFF.

The rearrangement links TRBV27 to TRBJ2-3; 7 bases agree with TRBD1. V lost 5 bases, J lost 0 bases, and 11 bases stayed unmatched. There are 17 residues in the CDR3. From germline, CDR1 is MNHEY and CDR2 SMNVEV (reference sequence). The CDR3 spells CASSPPGTDYSTDTQYF. CDR3 nucleotides: TGTGCCAGCAGTCCCCCGGGGACAGATTATAGCACAGATACGCAGTATTTT.

This rearrangement joins TRBV12-5 to TRBJ1-2; D is undetermined. V lost 6 bases, J lost 2 bases, and 4 bases lay in between. The CDR3 runs to 11 residues. Germline V lookup: CDR1 LGHNT, CDR2 FRNRAP. The CDR3 region has the DNA TGTGCTAGTGGGGGGAACTATGGCTACACCTTC. Its protein product is CASGGNYGYTF.

The chain uses TRBV2 and TRBJ1-1, with 8 bases matching TRBD1. Germline values: CDR1 SNHLY, CDR2 FYNNEI. The CDR3 contains 16 residues. V dropped 6 bases and J dropped 0; count of bases not matched to a gene: 9. CDR3 in DNA: TGTGCCAGCAGGGCAGGACAGGGCTTGATGAACACTGAAGCTTTCTTT. This encodes CASRAGQGLMNTEAFF.

The V and J genes are TRBV7-9 and TRBJ2-3, with D unclear. This CDR3 is built from 13 residues. Deletions cut 3 bases from V and 2 bases from J, with 6 bases between. Germline assignment: CDR1 SEHNR and CDR2 FQNEAQ (reference sequence). The CDR3 protein is CASSFGYTDTQYF. The CDR3 nucleotides are TGTGCCAGCAGCTTCGGGTACACAGATACGCAGTATTTT.

The J gene is TRBJ2-5, the V gene TRBV7-6; D is perhaps TRBD1 (6 bases). V was clipped by 4 bases and J by 5 bases, with 14 bases between them. The CDR3 contains 14 residues. Germline V gene data show CDR1 as SGHVS and CDR2 as FNYEAQ. CDR3 sequence: CASSSTGPGETQYF. CDR3 sequence (DNA): TGTGCCAGCAGCTCAACAGGGCCCGGGGAGACCCAGTACTTC.

This clone was found once. The chain recombines TRBV10-1 with TRBJ2-3; 11 nucleotides line up with TRBD2. The CDR3 runs to 16 residues. CDR1 is WNHNN and CDR2 is SYGVQD in the germline V gene (reference sequence). V lost 5 bases, J lost 2 bases, and 6 bases stayed unmatched. Here the CDR3 DNA reads TGCGCCAGCAGTACGAATAGCGGGAGGGTCACAGATACGCAGTATTTT. Translating it yields CASSTNSGRVTDTQYF.

The V gene is TRBV5-6, the J gene TRBJ2-2; 10 nucleotides agree with TRBD2. Looked up from germline, CDR1 is SGHDT and CDR2 is YYEEEE. CDR3 length: 19 residues. Trimming took 7 bases from V and 0 from J; bases not matched to a gene: 15. In DNA form, the CDR3 reads TGTGCCAGCGGTGGGGGTACTAGCGGGGACCTCGCGAACACCGGGGAGCTGTTTTTT. Its translation is CASGGGTSGDLANTGELFF.

V usage is TRBV25-1 and J usage is TRBJ1-1, with TRBD1 as a possible D gene (5 bases). V gave up 8 bases and J gave up 2 bases, with 9 bases separating them. Germline lookup yields CDR1 MGHDK and CDR2 SYGVNS. The CDR3 is 12 residues long. CDR3 nucleotide sequence: TGTGCCAGCGGAGGGGCAAACACTGAAGCTTTCTTT. Amino acids: CASGGANTEAFF.

V usage is TRBV5-4 and J usage is TRBJ2-3; 8 bases fit TRBD1. Germline V lookup: CDR1 SGHNT, CDR2 YYREEE (reference sequence). Losses at the gene ends were 2 bases for V and 4 bases for J; bases not matched to a gene: 9. The CDR3 runs 16 residues. The CDR3 bases are TGTGCCAGCAGCTTTACAGGGGGAAGTTCATCAGATACGCAGTATTTT. Amino acid sequence: CASSFTGGSSSDTQYF.

V is TRBV6-6 and J is TRBJ2-7, with 8 bases matching TRBD2. Germline assignment: CDR1 MNHNY and CDR2 SVGAGI (reference sequence). With 0 bases clipped from V and 3 bases from J, the junction kept 7 bases outside the gene matches. This CDR3 has 16 amino acids. The CDR3 DNA sequence: TGTGCCAGCAGTTACTCCGGCGGTAGCGGGAACTACGAGCAGTACTTC. This encodes CASSYSGGSGNYEQYF.

This sequence joins TRBV5-1 and TRBJ1-2, with 11 bases that match TRBD1. Losses at the gene ends were 0 bases for V and 8 bases for J; bases not matched to a gene: 3. The germline V gene encodes CDR1 SGHRS and CDR2 YFSETQ. This CDR3 spans 14 amino acids. The CDR3 loop is CASSLGDRGNGYTF. In DNA, the CDR3 is TGCGCCAGCAGCTTGGGGGACAGGGGGAACGGCTACACCTTC.

With respect to this clone: Different DNA sequences within this sample yield the same CDR3. The rearrangement links TRBV5-1 to TRBJ2-7; 8 bases fit TRBD1. This CDR3 contains 15 residues. The germline V gene encodes CDR1 SGHRS and CDR2 YFSETQ. After removal of 0 bases from V and 4 bases from J, the junction contained 6 bases not matched to a gene. CDR3 coding DNA: TGCGCCAGCAGCTTGGGCTCAGGGGGCACTTACGAGCAGTACTTC. As protein: CASSLGSGGTYEQYF.

V usage is TRBV5-6 and J usage is TRBJ2-2, with a possible D match to TRBD2 (6 bases). The CDR3 covers 16 residues. V shed 3 bases and J shed 6 bases, with 18 bases lying between them. Germline V CDR1 and CDR2: SGHDT, YYEEEE. DNA of the CDR3: TGTGCCAGCAGCTCTCGGGGGATCAATGGGGCCGGGGAGCTGTTTTTT. It translates to CASSSRGINGAGELFF.

The gene calls are TRBV7-9 and TRBJ2-1; D is possibly TRBD2 (6 bases). Deletions cut 2 bases from V and 4 bases from J, with 12 bases between. The CDR3 has 15 residues. Per the germline V gene, CDR1 is SEHNR and CDR2 is FQNEAQ (reference sequence). For the CDR3, the DNA is TGTGCCAGCAGCTTATCCGGGGGAGAGTACAATGAGCAGTTCTTC. Protein: CASSLSGGEYNEQFF.

V usage is TRBV5-6 and J usage is TRBJ1-1; the D is unclear. The germline gives CDR1 SGHDT, CDR2 YYEEEE. The CDR3 sequence is 15 residues long. Between the trimmed V and J ends, which lost 4 bases and 1 base, there was a span of 14 bases. For the CDR3, the DNA is TGTGCCAGCAGCCCCCCCCCGACAAGGAACACTGAAGCTTTCTTT. This translates into CASSPPPTRNTEAFF.

The J gene is TRBJ1-1, the V gene TRBV7-9; 7 bases line up with TRBD1. Per germline, CDR1 SEHNR and CDR2 FQNEAQ (reference sequence). V was clipped by 5 bases and J by 5 bases; unmatched bases: 11. The length of the CDR3 is 15 residues. CDR3: CASSELTGPETEAFF. In nucleotides, the CDR3 is TGTGCCAGCAGCGAACTGACAGGGCCGGAGACTGAAGCTTTCTTT.